One sample yielded the 5 T cell receptor beta chains listed below, sequenced in a study of blood T cell repertoires in COVID-19. Only in-frame clones appear in the TCRdb table, and some are missing; sequencing was by immunoSEQ multiplex PCR. The profile shows some 56,000 clones, 70% to 90% of them singletons. The sample was peripheral blood. The receptors stem from a human donor in a cohort sampled during active COVID-19.

This clone was recorded only once. The rearrangement joins TRBV21-1 to TRBJ2-7; TRBD2 is taken as the D call from the table, unchecked against the DNA. TRBV21-1 is noted as a pseudogene. The CDR3 is 15 amino acids. CDR3 nucleotides: TGTGCCAGCAGCGAGACTAGCGGGAGAACCTACGAGCAGTACTTC. It specifies CASSETSGRTYEQYF.

V usage is TRBV12-3 or TRBV12-4 and J usage is TRBJ1-2; weak D call: TRBD1 (6 bases). Trimming took 7 bases from V and 4 from J, leaving 10 bases between them. This CDR3 is 12 amino acids long. DNA for the CDR3: TGTGCCAGCACTAGACAGGCCTATGGCTACACCTTC. Its protein product is CASTRQAYGYTF.

This chain links TRBV7-3 with TRBJ2-5, with D unclear. Germline V CDR1 and CDR2: SGHTA, FQGTGA. Trimming left V 2 bases short and J 0 bases short, with 7 bases between. The CDR3 length is 14 residues. CDR3 amino acids: CASSLGAHQETQYF. DNA of the CDR3: TGTGCCAGCAGCTTAGGAGCCCACCAAGAGACCCAGTACTTC.

The V and J genes are TRBV6-5 and TRBJ2-7; TRBD1 might be the D (5 bases). CDR3 length: 14 residues. Germline CDR1 MNHEY, CDR2 SVGAGI. Trimming shortened V by 2 bases and J by 2 bases, and 10 bases separated the two germline ends. CDR3 nucleotide sequence: TGTGCCAGCAGTTACGGCGCAGGGACCTACGAGCAGTACTTC. This codes for CASSYGAGTYEQYF.

This clone was seen a few times. The genes are TRBV3-1 (or the pseudogene TRBV3-2) and TRBJ1-2; TRBD1 aligns across 12 bases. Germline V gene data show CDR1 as LGHDT and CDR2 as YNNKEL (reference sequence). This CDR3 has 17 residues. J lost 5 bases, V lost 0 bases, and 7 bases had no gene match. The CDR3 sequence: CASSQDLGQGAIYGYTF. DNA for the CDR3: TGTGCCAGCAGCCAAGATCTGGGACAGGGGGCAATTTATGGCTACACCTTC.